The clone carrying this T cell receptor (beta chain) was counted once. This sample stems from a study of cytomegalovirus exposure and HLA in healthy donors. V lost 4 bases and J lost 13, with 22 bases in between. The CDR3 sequence is 15 residues long. The germline CDR1 and CDR2 sequences are LNHDA and SQIVND (reference sequence). The PCR contained 60 Vbeta and 13 Jbeta primers. TCRdb's copy holds only in-frame clones and misses some; the assay was immunoSEQ multiplex PCR. The table has approximately 220,000 clones, about 80% seen once. The gene calls are TRBV19 and TRBJ1-4, with D perhaps matching TRBD1 (6 bases). Sequenced material: PBMCs. The sequence was collected from a man in his forties or fifties in good health and CMV-seropositive. The CDR3 loop is CASSTTGSRTVRLFF. In DNA, the CDR3 is TGTGCCAGTAGTACCACAGGCTCACGGACAGTAAGACTGTTTTTT.